This entry lists 25 T cell receptor beta chains sequenced from one sample in a study of cytomegalovirus exposure and HLA in healthy donors. The PCR had 60 Vbeta and 13 Jbeta primers. Some clones are missing from TCRdb's copy, which holds only in-frame ones; the method was immunoSEQ multiplex PCR. The table records 100,000 to 150,000 clones, roughly four fifths of them present only once. The specimen sequenced was PBMCs. Receptors were obtained from a woman aged 60-75 years in good health and CMV-seronegative.

The V call is TRBV6-5, the J call TRBJ1-1; D not resolved. This CDR3 contains 14 residues. The germline CDR1 and CDR2 sequences are MNHEY and SVGAGI. The ends were cut back, 6 bases at V and 7 bases at J, with 18 bases in the middle. The CDR3 coding sequence is TGTGCCAGCAGCTCGACACCGGGGAGACTTGAAGCTTTCTTT. Protein: CASSSTPGRLEAFF.

The CDR3 loop reads CASSLEGGGSYNEQFF. The CDR3 DNA reads as TGTGCCAGCAGCTTAGAGGGCGGGGGCTCCTACAATGAGCAGTTCTTC. The V gene is TRBV11-1, the J gene TRBJ2-1; TRBD2 matches 7 bases. The CDR3 is 16 residues long. Germline values: CDR1 SGHAT, CDR2 FQDESV (reference sequence). The V and J ends lost 1 base and 0 bases, in that order; junction bases with no gene match: 3.

This clone was seen only once. Germline is not matched at one junction end, which may reflect a read error. This CDR3 reads CASGQVLQGRGQPQHF. In DNA form, the CDR3 reads TGCGCCAGCGGCCAAGTTTTGCAGGGTCGAGGTCAGCCCCAGCATTTT. The V and J genes are TRBV4-1 and TRBJ1-5; a possible D gene is TRBD1 (5 bases). Germline V lookup: CDR1 MGHRA, CDR2 YSYEKL. The CDR3 extends over 16 amino acids.

The chain uses TRBV6-5 and TRBJ1-2, with D uncertain. This CDR3 region has 13 residues. The germline CDR1 and CDR2 sequences are MNHEY and SVGAGI. V dropped 5 bases and J dropped 1 base, with 8 bases sitting between them. Written as DNA, the CDR3 is TGTGCCAGCAGTGAGAGCCGTAACTATGGCTACACCTTC. It encodes CASSESRNYGYTF.

V gene TRBV2 combines with J gene TRBJ2-2; D gene ambiguous. V gave up 6 bases and J gave up 5 bases, with 10 bases separating them. The CDR3 extends over 13 amino acids. CDR1 and CDR2 from the germline V gene are SNHLY and FYNNEI. In nucleotides, the CDR3 is TGTGCCAGCAGGAGGCGCTTGACCGGGGAGCTGTTTTTT. This gives the protein CASRRRLTGELFF.

V usage is TRBV27 and J usage is TRBJ2-3; perhaps TRBD2 as D (7 bases). The CDR3 sequence is 14 residues long. Germline CDR1 is MNHEY and CDR2 is SMNVEV (reference sequence). The V and J ends lost 3 bases and 6 bases respectively, with 13 bases between them. CDR3 loop: CASSFLRGQDTQYF. CDR3 sequence (DNA): TGTGCCAGCAGTTTCCTGCGGGGGCAGGATACGCAGTATTTT.

The gene calls are TRBV5-1 and TRBJ1-1; D is perhaps TRBD1 (6 bases). Trimming pared 5 bases from V and 0 bases from J, leaving 14 bases between. The CDR3 sequence is 15 residues long. Germline V lookup: CDR1 SGHRS, CDR2 YFSETQ. CDR3 in amino acids: CASSPGQTLNTEAFF. CDR3 DNA sequence: TGCGCCAGCAGTCCCGGACAGACGTTGAACACTGAAGCTTTCTTT.

The chain is built from TRBV5-1 and TRBJ2-5; 9 positions agree with TRBD1. The germline V gene encodes CDR1 SGHRS and CDR2 YFSETQ. The trim removed 0 bases at V and 5 bases at J, leaving 14 bases unmatched. The CDR3 spans 18 residues. The DNA of the CDR3 is TGCGCCAGCAGCTTGGCCCCACGGGACAGGGTATACATGGAGACCCAGTACTTC. This translates into CASSLAPRDRVYMETQYF.

The genes are TRBV5-1 and TRBJ2-3; D may be TRBD2 (6 bases). Germline V CDR1 and CDR2: SGHRS, YFSETQ. The CDR3 has 15 amino acids. V was clipped by 0 bases and J by 0 bases, with 8 bases between them. CDR3 amino acids: CASSLVGGSTDTQYF. In DNA, the CDR3 is TGCGCCAGCAGCTTGGTCGGGGGTAGCACAGATACGCAGTATTTT.

The chain couples TRBV9 to TRBJ2-7, with TRBD1 identical over 10 bases. The V segment lost 0 bases and the J segment 4 bases; nucleotides outside the gene matches: 4. This CDR3 contains 15 residues. CDR1 is SGDLS and CDR2 is YYNGEE in the germline V gene. CDR3 nucleotides: TGTGCCAGCAGCGTAGGACAGGGGGCTTCTTACGAGCAGTACTTC. This sequence encodes CASSVGQGASYEQYF.

This chain joins TRBV28 and TRBJ2-7; the match to TRBD2 covers 8 bases. The CDR3 runs to 15 residues. Germline CDR1 and CDR2: MDHEN and SYDVKM. Trimming cost V 2 bases and J 6 bases; bases outside gene matches: 9. CDR3 DNA: TGTGCCAGCAGTTTACCATCCGGGACTAGTTCCGAGCAGTACTTC. Amino acid sequence: CASSLPSGTSSEQYF.

CDR3 nucleotides: TGTGCCAGCAGTGGGCTCAATCAGCCCCAGCATTTT. This encodes CASSGLNQPQHF. The gene calls are TRBV2 and TRBJ1-5; the D is unclear. The germline V gene encodes CDR1 SNHLY and CDR2 FYNNEI. V was clipped by 4 bases and J by 3 bases, with 4 bases between them. The CDR3 consists of 12 residues.

The gene calls are TRBV6-1 and TRBJ1-5, with D perhaps TRBD1 (5 bases). The V gene's germline CDR1 is MNHNS and CDR2 SASEGT. V gave up 2 bases and J gave up 7 bases, with 15 bases separating them. The CDR3 spans 15 residues. DNA for the CDR3: TGTGCCAGCAGTGAACCAGGGAAAAATTGGCAGCCCCAGCATTTT. Residues: CASSEPGKNWQPQHF.

V and J are TRBV6-6 and TRBJ1-1; the match to TRBD1 covers 8 bases. Germline V CDR1 and CDR2: MNHNY, SVGAGI (reference sequence). Trimming took 8 bases from V and 4 from J; bases not matched to a gene: 6. The CDR3 length is 13 residues. CDR3 loop: CASQDRVFTEAFF. For the CDR3, the DNA is TGTGCCAGCCAGGACAGGGTGTTCACTGAAGCTTTCTTT.

The rearrangement joins TRBV4-1 to TRBJ1-2; TRBD1 agrees at 7 bases. Germline V gives CDR1 MGHRA, CDR2 YSYEKL. The length of the CDR3 is 16 residues. V shed 0 bases, J shed 8 bases, and the junction held 12 bases outside the gene matches. Here the CDR3 reads CASSQDVQGLLGGYTF. The CDR3 DNA reads TGCGCCAGCAGCCAAGATGTACAGGGGCTGCTTGGGGGCTACACCTTC.

CDR3 protein: CASSLAARRLETQYF. DNA of the CDR3: TGTGCCAGCAGCTTAGCGGCCAGGAGGCTTGAGACCCAGTACTTC. The chain joins TRBV7-8 to TRBJ2-5, with D possibly matching TRBD2 (5 bases). V lost 0 bases and J 5 bases, leaving 13 bases between the germline ends. The CDR3 runs to 15 residues. Germline V lookup: CDR1 SGHVS, CDR2 FQNEAQ. The complete variable domain, with remaining parts taken from reference TRBV7-8 and TRBJ2-5, reads GAGVSQSPRYKVAKRGQDVALRCDPISGHVSLFWYQQALGQGPEFLTYFQNEAQLDKSGLPSDRFFAERPEGSVSTLKIQRTQQEDSAVYLCASSLAARRLETQYFGPGTRLLVL.

This clone has more than one count but fewer than ten. V is TRBV5-1 and J is TRBJ2-5; 9 positions agree with TRBD2. The DNA matches TRBJ2-7 better at its end, which makes the J call doubtful. Germline V lookup: CDR1 SGHRS, CDR2 YFSETQ. The CDR3 is 14 residues long. In nucleotides, the CDR3 is TGCGCCAGCAGCTTTAGCGGGAGCGGGAACGAGCAGTACTTC. Protein: CASSFSGSGNEQYF.

V is TRBV20-1 and J is TRBJ2-5, with no clear D. This CDR3 region has 11 residues. Deletions cut 6 bases from V and 6 bases from J, with 11 bases between. From germline, CDR1 is DFQATT and CDR2 SNEGSKA (reference sequence). CDR3 amino acids: CSAVQLKTQYF. The CDR3 region has the DNA TGCAGTGCGGTCCAGTTGAAGACCCAGTACTTC.

This rearrangement joins TRBV19 to TRBJ1-1; a possible D gene is TRBD1 (5 bases). The CDR3 loop spans 14 amino acids. The germline V and J ends were trimmed by 7 bases and 0 bases, with 12 bases remaining between them. In germline, CDR1 is LNHDA, CDR2 SQIVND (reference sequence). The CDR3 DNA follows: TGTGCCAGTACCCCCAGGGTTATGAACACTGAAGCTTTCTTT. This codes for CASTPRVMNTEAFF. Full variable domain (remainder filled in from reference TRBV19 and TRBJ1-1): DGGITQSPKYLFRKEGQNVTLSCEQNLNHDAMYWYRQDPGQGLRLIYYSQIVNDFQKGDIAEGYSVSREKKESFPLTVTSAQKNPTAFYLCASTPRVMNTEAFFGQGTRLTVV.

This sequence joins TRBV10-2 and TRBJ1-1; D not resolved. CDR3 length equals 13 residues. Trimming took off 4 bases at V and 1 base at J, with 7 bases between the two ends. The germline CDR1 and CDR2 sequences are WSHSY and SAAADI. The CDR3 loop is CASSGPGNTEAFF. In nucleotides, the CDR3 is TGCGCCAGCAGTGGGCCGGGGAACACTGAAGCTTTCTTT.

A remark on this clone: This CDR3 is also generated by other DNA sequences in the sample. The chain recombines TRBV5-1 with TRBJ2-3; possibly TRBD2 for D (6 bases). Trimming stripped 0 bases from V and 0 bases from J, with 11 bases between. This CDR3 is 16 amino acids long. The germline V gene has CDR1 SGHRS and CDR2 YFSETQ. CDR3: CASSLAGGTSTDTQYF. The CDR3 region has the DNA TGCGCCAGCAGCTTGGCCGGAGGGACTAGCACAGATACGCAGTATTTT.

V is TRBV5-1 and J is TRBJ2-5, with TRBD2 matching 10 bases. The germline CDR1 and CDR2 sequences are SGHRS and YFSETQ. The CDR3 consists of 19 residues. J lost 2 bases, V lost 3 bases, and 16 bases had no gene match. CDR3 sequence reads: CASSSRPFQLAGIQETQYF. The DNA of the CDR3 is TGCGCCAGCAGCTCCCGACCGTTTCAACTAGCGGGGATACAAGAGACCCAGTACTTC.

The V call is TRBV28, the J call TRBJ1-5, with 10 bases matching TRBD1. CDR1 is MDHEN, CDR2 SYDVKM, per germline. V gave up 6 bases and J gave up 2 bases; unmatched junction bases: 10. The CDR3 consists of 17 residues. As DNA, the CDR3 is TGTGCCAGCAGCCCCGGACAGGGGGTTGGTGGCAATCAGCCCCAGCATTTT. It yields the protein CASSPGQGVGGNQPQHF.

This chain uses TRBV15 with TRBJ1-2, with D possibly matching TRBD1 (5 bases). Trimming took 0 bases from V and 1 from J, leaving 12 bases between them. The CDR3 sequence is 16 residues long. Germline V gene sequence: CDR1 LNHNV, CDR2 YYDKDF (reference sequence). CDR3 sequence reads: CATSREGGTGNYGYTF. CDR3 bases: TGTGCCACCAGCAGAGAGGGGGGGACGGGTAACTATGGCTACACCTTC.

The V and J genes are TRBV5-8 and TRBJ2-5; tentative D call: TRBD2 (7 bases). The length of the CDR3 is 16 residues. CDR1 is SGHTS and CDR2 is YDEGEE in the germline V gene. V gave up 4 bases and J gave up 4 bases, with 20 bases separating them. CDR3 sequence: CASSKTGRGELETQYF. The CDR3 DNA is TGTGCCAGCAGCAAAACAGGGAGGGGTGAGCTAGAGACCCAGTACTTC.